This T cell receptor beta chain comes out of a study of PD-L1 blockade in urothelial cancer. Study background: Specimens of blood held a median count of approximately 150,000 T cells.

Regarding the study as a whole: Durable benefit was linked to greater 3-week expansion of tumor-associated blood clones.

J was trimmed by 4 bases and V by 0 bases; bases with no gene match: 3. The V gene's germline CDR1 is SGHRS and CDR2 YFSETQ. The CDR3 covers 15 residues. A word on this clone: The antigen is not known. Distinct nucleotide sequences in the sample also encode this CDR3.

Time point described: peripheral blood 6 weeks after treatment start. Patients had locally advanced or metastatic urothelial carcinoma. The protocol was immunoSEQ multiplex PCR, while the TCRdb copy is restricted to in-frame clones and leaves out a portion. The sample lists about 29,000 clones; roughly 84% were seen once. Sequencing used PBMCs, obtained around atezolizumab (anti-PD-L1) treatment. The chain is built from TRBV5-1 and TRBJ2-3; TRBD1 agrees at 9 bases. The TCR sequence derives from an older man with urothelial cancer. CDR3 DNA sequence: TGCGCCAGCAGCTTGGACAGGGGGCACGCAGATACGCAGTATTTT. It codes for CASSLDRGHADTQYF. Filled out from reference TRBV5-1 and TRBJ2-3, the complete variable domain reads KAGVTQTPRYLIKTRGQQVTLSCSPISGHRSVSWYQQTPGQGLQFLFEYFSETQRNKGNFPGRFSGRQFSNSRSEMNVSTLELGDSALYLCASSLDRGHADTQYFGPGTRLTVL.